This T cell receptor (beta chain) originates from a study of T cell clones after liver transplantation. For the study at large: As an antigen-independent comparator, third-party-reactive TCRbeta sequences came from pre-transplant mixed lymphocyte reactions.

Between the trimmed V and J ends, which lost 2 bases and 5 bases, there was a span of 5 bases. CDR1 is DFQATT and CDR2 is SNEGSKA in the germline V gene (reference sequence). The CDR3 runs 11 residues. This clone came up a few times. Its target is not known. The study, taken as a whole, reports: Compared with third party-reactive sequences, donor-reactive ones declined more, independent of withdrawal success. Circulating graft-donor-reactive CD4 TCRbeta sequences fell significantly post-transplant in 5 of 8 subjects.

TCRdb's copy holds only in-frame clones and misses some; the assay was immunoSEQ multiplex PCR. Here the sample spans tens of thousands of clones, roughly nine tenths being singletons. Thawed unstimulated PBMCs were FACS-sorted by CD3, CD4 and CD8 into two populations. This sequence joins TRBV20-1 and TRBJ2-3; D not resolved. The sample consisted of CD4+ T cells from blood, taken before liver transplant. This clonotype originated in a human donor who received a liver transplant. Here the CDR3 DNA reads TGCAGTGCTAGATCCGGAGATACGCAGTATTTT. Protein: CSARSGDTQYF.